These 10 T cell receptor beta chains originate from one sample sequenced in a study of cytomegalovirus exposure and HLA in healthy donors. Sequenced by immunoSEQ multiplex PCR; TCRdb stores in-frame clones only, minus some. The sample contains roughly 330,000 clones, about nine tenths of which appear only once. Sequenced material: PBMCs. These receptor sequences come from a woman aged 25 to 45 in good health and CMV-seropositive.

The gene calls are TRBV27 and TRBJ2-3, with a tentative D call TRBD1 (6 bases). Per the germline V gene, CDR1 is MNHEY and CDR2 is SMNVEV (reference sequence). Deletions cut 6 bases from V and 0 bases from J, with 16 bases between. This CDR3 contains 16 residues. CDR3 in amino acids: CASRTTGIFSTDTQYF. Written as DNA, the CDR3 is TGTGCCAGCAGAACGACAGGAATCTTTAGCACAGATACGCAGTATTTT.

V gene TRBV4-1 combines with J gene TRBJ1-2, with 7 bases that match TRBD1. CDR3 size: 14 residues. Trimming removed 4 bases from V and 1 base from J; junction bases left unmatched: 3. The germline V gene has CDR1 MGHRA and CDR2 YSYEKL. This chain's CDR3 is CASSRDSVNYGYTF. CDR3 sequence (DNA): TGCGCCAGCAGCCGGGACAGCGTTAACTATGGCTACACCTTC.

The CDR3 DNA reads TGTGCCTGCCCCCGGGGACTGGTTAACACCGGGGAGCTGTTTTTT. This codes for CACPRGLVNTGELFF. V usage is TRBV30 and J usage is TRBJ2-2, with a tentative D call TRBD2 (6 bases). From germline, CDR1 is GTSNPN and CDR2 SVGIG (reference sequence). The CDR3 runs to 15 residues. Trimming left V 6 bases short and J 2 bases short, with 16 bases between.

This chain uses TRBV6-5 with TRBJ2-2; D is unresolved. Per germline, CDR1 MNHEY and CDR2 SVGAGI. The CDR3 is made up of 13 amino acids. The germline V and J ends were trimmed by 2 bases and 6 bases, with 7 bases remaining between them. CDR3 in amino acids: CASSYGISGELFF. CDR3 in DNA: TGTGCCAGCAGTTACGGAATCTCCGGGGAGCTGTTTTTT.

This clone was counted once. V gene TRBV7-2 combines with J gene TRBJ2-7; D call uncertain. With 1 base removed from V and 2 bases from J, the gap between germline ends came to 21 bases. The length of the CDR3 is 18 residues. The germline V gene encodes CDR1 SGHTA and CDR2 FQGNSA. The CDR3 DNA reads as TGTGCCAGCAGCTTAGTCCCTGCATGGGGTGGGTCCCCCTACGAGCAGTACTTC. Its translation: CASSLVPAWGGSPYEQYF. The variable domain in full, completed from reference TRBV7-2 and TRBJ2-7, reads GAGVSQSPSNKVTEKGKDVELRCDPISGHTALYWYRQSLGQGLEFLIYFQGNSAPDKSGLPSDRFSAERTGGSVSTLTIQRTQQEDSAVYLCASSLVPAWGGSPYEQYFGPGTRLTVT.

This clone is a singleton in its sample. The V gene is TRBV28, the J gene TRBJ1-2; D is unclear. The CDR3 contains 12 residues. Trimming removed 2 bases at V and 13 bases at J, with 14 bases between. Germline CDR1 is MDHEN and CDR2 is SYDVKM. The CDR3 sequence: CASSLGRLGSTF. Written as DNA, the CDR3 is TGTGCCAGCAGTTTAGGCAGGTTGGGATCCACCTTC.

The rearrangement uses TRBV30 and TRBJ2-7, with TRBD2 matching over 8 bases. The CDR3 length is 15 residues. Trimming took 7 bases from V and 1 from J; bases not matched to a gene: 12. Germline CDR1 is GTSNPN and CDR2 is SVGIG (reference sequence). The CDR3 loop is CASPGGFGASYEQYF. CDR3 nucleotide sequence: TGTGCCTCCCCGGGGGGGTTCGGGGCATCCTACGAGCAGTACTTC. Looking up the rest from reference TRBV30 and TRBJ2-7 gives the full variable domain: SQTIHQWPATLVQPVGSPLSLECTVEGTSNPNLYWYRQAAGRGLQLLFYSVGIGQISSEVPQNLSASRPQDRQFILSSKKLLLSDSGFYLCASPGGFGASYEQYFGPGTRLTVT.

The chain employs TRBV6-6 and TRBJ2-1, with TRBD1 matching 10 bases. Germline trimming cut 6 bases from V and 6 bases from J; bases unmatched to any gene: 11. The CDR3 totals 16 residues. In germline, CDR1 is MNHNY, CDR2 SVGAGI (reference sequence). This CDR3 is CASRRVPGQGPNEQFF. In DNA, the CDR3 is TGTGCCAGCAGGAGGGTACCGGGACAGGGGCCCAATGAGCAGTTCTTC.

V gene TRBV27 combines with J gene TRBJ2-1; D not certain. Trimming pared 0 bases from V and 7 bases from J, leaving 7 bases between. CDR3 length: 13 residues. The germline V gene has CDR1 MNHEY and CDR2 SMNVEV (reference sequence). CDR3 DNA: TGTGCCAGCAGTTTATCCGGGCGGAATGAGCAGTTCTTC. Its translation: CASSLSGRNEQFF.

The rearrangement links TRBV6-6 to TRBJ2-5; TRBD1 might be the D (6 bases). The CDR3 has 15 amino acids. Germline V gene lookup returns CDR1 MNHNY and CDR2 SVGAGI (reference sequence). The V end was cut by 0 bases, the J end by 7 bases, with 15 bases between. The chain's CDR3 is CASSYSTDSQGTQYF. The CDR3 DNA sequence: TGTGCCAGCAGTTACTCTACGGACAGCCAGGGGACCCAGTACTTC.